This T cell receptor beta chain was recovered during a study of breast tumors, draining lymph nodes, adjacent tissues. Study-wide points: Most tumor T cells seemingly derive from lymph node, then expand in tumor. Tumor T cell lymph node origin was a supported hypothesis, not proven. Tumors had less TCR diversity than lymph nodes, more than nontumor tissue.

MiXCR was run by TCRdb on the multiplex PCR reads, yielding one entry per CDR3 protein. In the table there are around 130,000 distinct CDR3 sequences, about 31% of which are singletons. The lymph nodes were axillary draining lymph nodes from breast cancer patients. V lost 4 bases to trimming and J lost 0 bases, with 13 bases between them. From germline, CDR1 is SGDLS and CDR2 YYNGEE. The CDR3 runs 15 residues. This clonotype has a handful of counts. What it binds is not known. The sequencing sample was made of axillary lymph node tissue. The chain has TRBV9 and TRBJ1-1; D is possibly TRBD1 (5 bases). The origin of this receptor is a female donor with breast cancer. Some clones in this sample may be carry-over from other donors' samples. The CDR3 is CASSPSGSVNTEAFF. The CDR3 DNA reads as TGTGCCAGCAGCCCTTCAGGGTCGGTGAACACTGAAGCTTTCTTT.